This T cell receptor beta chain was captured by sequencing in a study of human T cells and chemical hapten exposure. About the study: The scalp of each patient received a weekly diphenylcyclopropenone dose for the full approximately 24-week study. The study traced per-sample TCR yield variation mainly to small differences in pooled library volumes.

TCRdb processed the RACE reads anew with MiXCR; each CDR3 protein has one entry. The top ten clones hold over 1% of a sample with tens of thousands of distinct CDR3 sequences, about 7.6% of them seen once. This clonotype was recorded a few times. Time point reported: pre-sensitization, week 0. The treatment here: therapeutic diphenylcyclopropenone sensitization with weekly scalp DPC. Germline trimming cut 1 base from V and 13 bases from J; bases unmatched to any gene: 7. Germline CDR1 SGHDN, CDR2 FVKESK. The CDR3 is made up of 13 amino acids. Here the sequenced sample was whole blood, taken in connection with sensitization to the hapten diphenylcyclopropenone (DPC). The source of this sequence is a woman between 50 and 59 years old with alopecia areata. Some clones in this sample may be carry-over from other donors' samples. The gene calls are TRBV14 and TRBJ2-4; 7 bases line up with TRBD2. CDR3 sequence reads: CASSQGALAAQYF. The CDR3 DNA follows: TGTGCCAGCAGCCAAGGGGCCCTAGCGGCCCAGTACTTC.